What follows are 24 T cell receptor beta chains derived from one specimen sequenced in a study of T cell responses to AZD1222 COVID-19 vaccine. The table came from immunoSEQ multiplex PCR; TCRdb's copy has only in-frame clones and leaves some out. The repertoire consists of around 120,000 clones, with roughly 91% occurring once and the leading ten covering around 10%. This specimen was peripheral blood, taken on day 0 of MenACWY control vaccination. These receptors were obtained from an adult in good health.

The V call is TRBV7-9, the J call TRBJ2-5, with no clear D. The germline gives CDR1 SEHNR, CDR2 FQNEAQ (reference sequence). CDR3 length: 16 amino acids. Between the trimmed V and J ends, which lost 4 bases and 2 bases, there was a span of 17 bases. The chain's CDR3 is CASSSRSEARQETQYF. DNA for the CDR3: TGTGCCAGCAGCTCTAGGAGCGAGGCGAGACAAGAGACCCAGTACTTC.

The CDR3 DNA reads TGTGCCAGCAGCAAGGACGGAGGGCAGCAGCCCCAGCATTTT. Protein product: CASSKDGGQQPQHF. J is TRBJ1-5 and V is TRBV7-9; D gene unclear. Trimming took off 5 bases at V and 7 bases at J, with 15 bases between the two ends. Germline V gene sequence: CDR1 SEHNR, CDR2 FQNEAQ (reference sequence). This CDR3 contains 14 residues.

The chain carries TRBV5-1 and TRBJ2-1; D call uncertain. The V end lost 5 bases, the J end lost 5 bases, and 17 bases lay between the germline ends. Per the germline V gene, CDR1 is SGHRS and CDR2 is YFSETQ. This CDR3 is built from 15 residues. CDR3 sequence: CASSPLDLGNNEQFF. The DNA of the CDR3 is TGCGCCAGCAGTCCTCTCGACCTTGGAAACAATGAGCAGTTCTTC.

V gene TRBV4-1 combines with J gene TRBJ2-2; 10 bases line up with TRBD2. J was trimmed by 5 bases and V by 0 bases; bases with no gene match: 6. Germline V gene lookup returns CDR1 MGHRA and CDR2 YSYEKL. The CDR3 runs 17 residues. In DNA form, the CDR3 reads TGCGCCAGCAGCCAAGACCCCCTAGCGGGAGTTACCGGGGAGCTGTTTTTT. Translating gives CASSQDPLAGVTGELFF.

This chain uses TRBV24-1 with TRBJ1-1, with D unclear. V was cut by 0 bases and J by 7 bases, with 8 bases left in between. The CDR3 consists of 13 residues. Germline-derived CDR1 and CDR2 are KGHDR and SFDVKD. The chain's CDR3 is CATSDLVSDEAFF. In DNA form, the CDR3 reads TGTGCCACCAGTGATTTGGTGTCCGATGAAGCTTTCTTT.

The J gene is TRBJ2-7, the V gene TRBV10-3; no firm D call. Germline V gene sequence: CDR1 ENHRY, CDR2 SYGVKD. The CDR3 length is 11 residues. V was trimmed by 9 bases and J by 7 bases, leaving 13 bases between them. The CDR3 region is CAIEDRQEQYF. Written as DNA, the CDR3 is TGTGCCATAGAGGACCGACAAGAGCAGTACTTC.

This CDR3 is CASTARGGYNSPLHF. The CDR3 DNA follows: TGCGCCAGCACAGCTCGGGGAGGTTATAATTCACCCCTCCACTTT. V is TRBV4-1 and J is TRBJ1-6, with unresolved D. The CDR3 length is 15 residues. Trimming removed 7 bases from V and 4 bases from J, with 14 bases in between. CDR1 is MGHRA, CDR2 YSYEKL, per germline.

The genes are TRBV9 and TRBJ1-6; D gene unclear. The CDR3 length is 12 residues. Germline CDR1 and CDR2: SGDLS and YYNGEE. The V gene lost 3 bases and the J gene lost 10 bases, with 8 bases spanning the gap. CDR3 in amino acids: CASSGERSPLHF. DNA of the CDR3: TGTGCCAGCAGCGGCGAAAGGTCACCCCTCCACTTT.

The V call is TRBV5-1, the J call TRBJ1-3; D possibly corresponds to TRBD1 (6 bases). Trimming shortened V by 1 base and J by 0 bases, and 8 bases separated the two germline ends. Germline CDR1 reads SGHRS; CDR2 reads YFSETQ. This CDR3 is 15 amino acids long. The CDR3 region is CASSLIQGSGNTIYF. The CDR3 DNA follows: TGCGCCAGCAGCTTGATACAGGGCTCTGGAAACACCATATATTTT. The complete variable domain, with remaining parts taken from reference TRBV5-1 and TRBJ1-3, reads KAGVTQTPRYLIKTRGQQVTLSCSPISGHRSVSWYQQTPGQGLQFLFEYFSETQRNKGNFPGRFSGRQFSNSRSEMNVSTLELGDSALYLCASSLIQGSGNTIYFGEGSWLTVV.

The CDR3 DNA sequence: TGTGCCAGCAGCGTAGCTTTCGTACCGGGGAGTGAAGCTTTCTTT. Translation gives CASSVAFVPGSEAFF. V is TRBV9 and J is TRBJ1-1; D is undetermined. Deletions cut 0 bases from V and 7 bases from J, with 16 bases between. Germline values: CDR1 SGDLS, CDR2 YYNGEE. The CDR3 has 15 residues.

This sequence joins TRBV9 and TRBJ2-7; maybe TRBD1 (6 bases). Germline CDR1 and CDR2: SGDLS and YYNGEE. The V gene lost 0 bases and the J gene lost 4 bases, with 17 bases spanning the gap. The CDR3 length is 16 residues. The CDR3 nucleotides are TGTGCCAGCAGCGTAGCTCCAGGGGCGAAGCAGTACGAGCAGTACTTC. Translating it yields CASSVAPGAKQYEQYF.

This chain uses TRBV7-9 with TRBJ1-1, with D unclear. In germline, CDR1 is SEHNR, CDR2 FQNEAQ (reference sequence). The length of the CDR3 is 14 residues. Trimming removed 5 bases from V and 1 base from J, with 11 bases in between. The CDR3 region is CASSQNQANTEAFF. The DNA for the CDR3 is TGTGCCAGCAGCCAAAATCAGGCGAACACTGAAGCTTTCTTT.

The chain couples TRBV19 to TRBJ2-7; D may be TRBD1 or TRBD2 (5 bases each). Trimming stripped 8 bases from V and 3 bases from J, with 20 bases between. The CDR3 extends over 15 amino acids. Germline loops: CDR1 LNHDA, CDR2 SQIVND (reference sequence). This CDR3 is CASGPDPGRHYEQYF. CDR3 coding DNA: TGTGCCAGTGGACCCGATCCGGGACGCCACTACGAGCAGTACTTC.

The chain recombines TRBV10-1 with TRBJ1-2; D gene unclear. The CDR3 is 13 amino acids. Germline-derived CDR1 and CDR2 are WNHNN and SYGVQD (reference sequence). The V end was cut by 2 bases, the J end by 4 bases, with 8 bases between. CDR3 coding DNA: TGCGCCAGCAGTGAGCTGGCAGGCTATGGCTACACCTTC. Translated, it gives CASSELAGYGYTF.

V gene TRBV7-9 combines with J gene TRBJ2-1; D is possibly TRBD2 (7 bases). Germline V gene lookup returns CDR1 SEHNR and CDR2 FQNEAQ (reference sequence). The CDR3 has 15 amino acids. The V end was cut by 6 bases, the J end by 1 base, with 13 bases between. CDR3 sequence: CASRERGGSYNEQFF. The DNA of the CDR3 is TGTGCCAGCAGAGAGAGGGGGGGATCCTACAATGAGCAGTTCTTC.

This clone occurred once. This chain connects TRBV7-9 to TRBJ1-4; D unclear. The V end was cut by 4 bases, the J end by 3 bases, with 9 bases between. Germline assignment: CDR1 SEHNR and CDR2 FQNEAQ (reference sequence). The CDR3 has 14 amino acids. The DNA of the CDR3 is TGTGCCAGCAGCTGGACGGACTCTAATGAAAAACTGTTTTTT. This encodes CASSWTDSNEKLFF.

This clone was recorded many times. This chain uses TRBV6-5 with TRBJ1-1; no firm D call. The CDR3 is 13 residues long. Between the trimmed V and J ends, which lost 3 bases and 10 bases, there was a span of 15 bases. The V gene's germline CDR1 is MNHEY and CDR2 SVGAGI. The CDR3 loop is CASSYNQEGTAFF. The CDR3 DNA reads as TGTGCCAGCAGTTATAATCAAGAGGGAACAGCTTTCTTT.

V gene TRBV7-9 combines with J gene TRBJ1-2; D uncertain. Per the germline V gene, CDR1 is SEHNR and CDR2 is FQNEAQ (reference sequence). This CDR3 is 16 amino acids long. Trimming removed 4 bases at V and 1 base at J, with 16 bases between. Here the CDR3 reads CASSSPQLGNNYGYTF. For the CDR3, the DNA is TGTGCCAGCAGCTCCCCTCAGCTAGGAAATAACTATGGCTACACCTTC.

The CDR3 spells CASSGRQGLDTEAFF. The CDR3 coding sequence is TGTGCCAGCAGCGGGAGACAGGGGTTGGACACTGAAGCTTTCTTT. The chain couples TRBV11-3 to TRBJ1-1; 8 bases fit TRBD1. Germline V gene sequence: CDR1 SGHNT, CDR2 YENEEA. V trimming: 5 bases; J trimming: 3 bases; junction bases outside the gene matches: 8. The CDR3 has 15 residues.

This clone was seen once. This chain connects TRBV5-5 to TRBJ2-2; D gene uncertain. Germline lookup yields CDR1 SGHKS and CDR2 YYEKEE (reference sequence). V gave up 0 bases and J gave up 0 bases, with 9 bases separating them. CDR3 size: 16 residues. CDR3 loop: CASSLVGRTNTGELFF. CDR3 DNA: TGTGCCAGCAGCTTGGTCGGGCGGACGAACACCGGGGAGCTGTTTTTT.

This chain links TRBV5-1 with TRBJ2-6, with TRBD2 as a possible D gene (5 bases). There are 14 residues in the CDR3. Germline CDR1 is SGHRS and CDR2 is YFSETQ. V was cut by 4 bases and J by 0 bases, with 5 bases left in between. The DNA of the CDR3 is TGCGCCAGCAGCGAGGGCTCTGGGGCCAACGTCCTGACTTTC. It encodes CASSEGSGANVLTF.

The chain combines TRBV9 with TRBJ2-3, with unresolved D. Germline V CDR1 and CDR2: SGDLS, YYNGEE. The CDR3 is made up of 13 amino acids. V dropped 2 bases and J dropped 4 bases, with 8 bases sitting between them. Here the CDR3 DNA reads TGTGCCAGCAGCGTGGGCACTGCAGATACGCAGTATTTT. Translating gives CASSVGTADTQYF.

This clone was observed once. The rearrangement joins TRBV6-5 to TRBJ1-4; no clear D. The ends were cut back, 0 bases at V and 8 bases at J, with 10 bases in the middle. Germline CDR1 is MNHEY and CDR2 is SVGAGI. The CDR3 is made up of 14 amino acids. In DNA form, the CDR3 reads TGTGCCAGCAGTTACTCACTCGGCGGGGAAAAACTGTTTTTT. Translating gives CASSYSLGGEKLFF.

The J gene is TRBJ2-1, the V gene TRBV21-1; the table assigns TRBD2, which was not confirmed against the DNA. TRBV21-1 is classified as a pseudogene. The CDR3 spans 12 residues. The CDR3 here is CASSRRTCEQFF. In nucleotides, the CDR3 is TGTGCCAGCAGCCGTAGAACGTGTGAGCAGTTCTTC.